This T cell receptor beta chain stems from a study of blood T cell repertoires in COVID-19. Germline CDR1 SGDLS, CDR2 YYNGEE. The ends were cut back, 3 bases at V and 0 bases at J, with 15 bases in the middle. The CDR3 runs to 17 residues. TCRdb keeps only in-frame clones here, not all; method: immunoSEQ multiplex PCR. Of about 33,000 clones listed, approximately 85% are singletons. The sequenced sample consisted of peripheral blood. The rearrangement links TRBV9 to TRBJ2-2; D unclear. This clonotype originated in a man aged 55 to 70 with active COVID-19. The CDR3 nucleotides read TGTGCCAGCAGCGCGTACTTGCGGAAAGCGAACACCGGGGAGCTGTTTTTT. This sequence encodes CASSAYLRKANTGELFF.